The source of this TCR beta chain is a study of T-cell reconstitution after alpha-beta-depleted transplantation in children. Unique molecular identifiers were used in preparing the TCRbeta library. TCRdb recomputed calls from the PCR reads with MiXCR, one row per CDR3 protein. The top ten hold roughly 3.9% of the sample, which has around 600,000 distinct CDR3 sequences, roughly a tenth seen once. V was shortened by 6 bases and J by 5 bases, with 17 bases between the two germline ends. The germline V gene has CDR1 MNHEY and CDR2 SVGAGI. There are 15 residues in the CDR3. This clonotype appeared many times.

This sequence originates from a human donor who donated a stem cell graft to a child with acute myeloid leukemia. The J gene is TRBJ2-4, the V gene TRBV6-5; TRBD2 might be the D (7 bases). Sample: PBMCs from the stem cell graft donor, taken from the stem cell graft. DNA for the CDR3: TGTGCCAGCAGAGGGGGGGAGGGGGACCAAAACATTCAGTACTTC. Translated, it gives CASRGGEGDQNIQYF.